This T cell receptor (beta chain) appears in the sequencing data of a study of blood T cells in healthy people across ages. Study results and limitations: There was a strong correlation between TCR beta diversity and naive T cell percentage.

Next came a second PCR, run for about 6 to 12 cycles, which used a sample-barcoded 5' primer along with a J-beta primer mix. Paired-end reads containing CDR3 totaled no fewer than 2.5 million for each sample. Using its own MiXCR run on the 5' RACE reads, TCRdb lists one record per CDR3 protein. In the table there are roughly 1,300,000 distinct CDR3 sequences, approximately 59% of which are singletons. To note about this clonotype: Its cognate antigen is unknown.

Unmatched junction bases numbered 3, after V lost 3 bases and J lost 6 bases. This CDR3 has 13 residues. Germline V gene data show CDR1 as DFQATT and CDR2 as SNEGSKA (reference sequence). Every donor contributed ten milliliters of peripheral blood by blood draw. This TCR was recovered from a man in his late teens or twenties in good health. This sequence joins TRBV20-1 and TRBJ2-2; 8 bases align to TRBD2. Specimen: blood. The CDR3 region is CSASGRAPGELFF. The DNA for the CDR3 is TGCAGTGCTAGCGGGAGGGCCCCCGGGGAGCTGTTTTTT.